This T cell receptor beta chain was recorded in a study of blood T cell repertoires in COVID-19. At the level of the study: There were acute and convalescent COVID-19 samples, and they came from the United States, Italy and Spain. From T cells, B-cell-depleted T cells, or PBMCs came the material, which was cDNA or gDNA.

Germline V gene data show CDR1 as SEHNR and CDR2 as FQNEAQ (reference sequence). The CDR3 extends over 14 amino acids. The ends lost 7 bases at V and 3 bases at J; junction bases unmatched: 7. Under the authors' procedure: Using reference gene primer amplification, nucleated cell counts were estimated. Produced via immunoSEQ multiplex PCR; TCRdb's table is partial and in-frame only. That table supplies the V and J calls and clone size; D and trimming were determined from the DNA. The sample includes about 100,000 clones, 85% of them seen just once. This TCR derives from a human donor in a cohort sampled during active COVID-19. The rearrangement uses TRBV7-9 and TRBJ2-3; TRBD1 aligns across 7 bases. The sequenced sample consisted of peripheral blood. The CDR3 protein is CASTLEGATDTQYF. DNA for the CDR3: TGTGCCAGCACCCTTGAGGGGGCTACAGATACGCAGTATTTT.